This record looks at one T cell receptor beta chain sequence and its context. This record belongs to a study of blood T cell repertoires in COVID-19. Study overall: Acute-phase and convalescent COVID-19 samples originated in the United States, Italy and Spain.

In the original workflow: How many nucleated cells were present was estimated from reference gene primer amplification. The protocol was immunoSEQ multiplex PCR, while the TCRdb copy is restricted to in-frame clones and leaves out a portion. V, J and clone size are taken as reported in that table, and D and trimming were inferred from the DNA itself. The table lists roughly 460,000 clones, 70% to 90% of them singletons, with 0.7% to 1% in the top ten. With 0 bases removed from V and 4 bases from J, the gap between germline ends came to 13 bases. The germline CDR1 and CDR2 sequences are SGHRS and YFSETQ. This CDR3 comprises 15 residues.

Material: peripheral blood. The V and J genes are TRBV5-1 and TRBJ1-1; TRBD1 might be the D (6 bases). This TCR was recovered from a man between 18 and 29 years old with COVID-19, enrolled during active disease. In DNA, the CDR3 is TGCGCCAGCAGCTTGGTAGGGGGTGATGGCACTGAAGCTTTCTTT. It codes for CASSLVGGDGTEAFF.